The rows below give T cell receptor beta chains drawn from one sample of a study of T cells in Graves' hyperthyroidism and ophthalmopathy. TCRdb passed the multiplex PCR reads through MiXCR, listing each CDR3 protein once. The table shows 300,000 to 450,000 distinct CDR3 sequences, with roughly 14% occurring only once. The sample comprised blood. The receptors were sampled from a man between 25 and 39 years old with Graves' hyperthyroidism that later progressed to Graves' ophthalmopathy. Both conserved end residues are part of each CDR3. D genes are given only for firm matches. A clone size is listed for some rows: how often the clone was seen (once, few, many), or a class if it is expanded.

V gene	clone size	J gene	D gene	CDR3 protein	CDR3 DNA
TRBV10-3	few	TRBJ2-7	TRBD1	CAISEPGQGVYEQYF	TGTGCCATCAGTGAGCCCGGACAGGGCGTCTACGAGCAGTACTTC
TRBV2	many	TRBJ1-5	TRBD1	CASGGQGSNQPQHF	TGTGCCAGCGGGGGACAGGGTAGCAATCAGCCCCAGCATTTT
TRBV9	.	TRBJ1-4	.	CASSVGIDYEKLFF	TGTGCCAGCAGCGTAGGCATAGATTACGAAAAACTGTTTTTT
TRBV24-1	.	TRBJ1-2	TRBD1	CATSLPGPGGTDGYTF	TGTGCCACCAGCTTACCAGGACCAGGGGGCACAGATGGCTACACCTTC
TRBV6-1	many	TRBJ1-6	.	CASSERAGISSPLHF	TGTGCCAGCAGTGAACGGGCAGGGATAAGTTCACCCCTCCACTTT
TRBV7-3	many	TRBJ1-5	.	CASSRVSGSPQHF	TGTGCCAGCAGCCGGGTCTCGGGTTCCCCCCAGCATTTT
TRBV14	.	TRBJ2-1	.	CASSQARGHGVNEQFF	TGTGCCAGCAGCCAGGCTCGCGGGCATGGGGTCAATGAGCAGTTCTTC
TRBV5-1	many	TRBJ2-7	.	CASSNGQKGEQYF	TGCGCCAGCAGCAACGGACAGAAGGGCGAGCAGTACTTC
TRBV2	many	TRBJ2-1	TRBD1	CASSDGVGGRNEQFF	TGTGCCAGCAGTGACGGGGTAGGGGGCAGAAATGAGCAGTTCTTC
TRBV11-2	many	TRBJ2-5	TRBD2	CASSSRLAGGQETQYF	TGTGCCAGCAGCTCCCGACTAGCGGGGGGGCAAGAGACCCAGTACTTC
TRBV5-1	few	TRBJ1-4	.	CASSLGRIPNEKLFF	TGCGCCAGCAGCTTGGGGCGGATACCCAATGAAAAACTGTTTTTT
TRBV12-3/TRBV12-4	.	TRBJ2-7	.	CASSQDKSSYEQYF	TGTGCCAGCAGCCAAGATAAGAGCTCCTACGAGCAGTACTTC
TRBV7-7	many	TRBJ2-5	.	CASSFDSSYQETQYF	TGTGCTAGCAGCTTCGACAGCTCGTACCAAGAGACCCAGTACTTC